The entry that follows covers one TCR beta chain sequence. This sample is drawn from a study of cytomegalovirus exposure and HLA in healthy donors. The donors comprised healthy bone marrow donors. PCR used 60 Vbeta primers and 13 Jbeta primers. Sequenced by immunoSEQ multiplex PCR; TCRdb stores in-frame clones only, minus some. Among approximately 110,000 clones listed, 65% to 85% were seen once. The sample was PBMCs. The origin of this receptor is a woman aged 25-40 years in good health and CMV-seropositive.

CDR3 sequence: CASSLGAGGHTGELFF. DNA for the CDR3: TGTGCCAGCAGCCTGGGGGCAGGGGGCCACACCGGGGAGCTGTTTTTT. The chain combines TRBV14 with TRBJ2-2, with 8 bases matching TRBD1. CDR3 length: 16 amino acids. Germline V gene sequence: CDR1 SGHDN, CDR2 FVKESK. The V segment lost 4 bases and the J segment 3 bases; nucleotides outside the gene matches: 7.